This T cell receptor beta chain was sequenced for a study of control samples from healthy donors and cancer patients (dated by TCRdb to about 2020). From the cysteine up to the phenylalanine, the CDR3 has a length of 19 residues. The DNA shown is the 57-base CDR3, in frame from base 1. Unmatched junction bases come to 13, with V trimmed by 4 bases and J by 1 base. Reading the germline V gene gives CDR1 KGHSH and CDR2 LQKENI. Libraries were made using the immunoSEQ multiplex PCR assay. TCRdb retrieved this table from immuneACCESS and kept in-frame rearrangements only. Not all clones are present; in checked studies, unresolved V genes account for under half, and no reason is known for the remainder. This sample comprises 100,000 to 150,000 clones, roughly 87% of them detected only once. The ten biggest clones cover around 1.8% of the sample. Of note for this clone: Its antigen has not been determined. Qualities for individual bases were not recorded, and no much larger clone is one base off.

The chain is assembled from TRBV18 and TRBJ2-7; 13 central nucleotides agree with TRBD2. This clonotype originated in a man between 18 and 35 years old in good health. Sequences were obtained from blood. The sequenced DNA is TGTGCCAGCTCACTCAAAGCGGGACTAGCGGGGTTAAATTCCTACGAGCAGTACTTC. It codes for CASSLKAGLAGLNSYEQYF.